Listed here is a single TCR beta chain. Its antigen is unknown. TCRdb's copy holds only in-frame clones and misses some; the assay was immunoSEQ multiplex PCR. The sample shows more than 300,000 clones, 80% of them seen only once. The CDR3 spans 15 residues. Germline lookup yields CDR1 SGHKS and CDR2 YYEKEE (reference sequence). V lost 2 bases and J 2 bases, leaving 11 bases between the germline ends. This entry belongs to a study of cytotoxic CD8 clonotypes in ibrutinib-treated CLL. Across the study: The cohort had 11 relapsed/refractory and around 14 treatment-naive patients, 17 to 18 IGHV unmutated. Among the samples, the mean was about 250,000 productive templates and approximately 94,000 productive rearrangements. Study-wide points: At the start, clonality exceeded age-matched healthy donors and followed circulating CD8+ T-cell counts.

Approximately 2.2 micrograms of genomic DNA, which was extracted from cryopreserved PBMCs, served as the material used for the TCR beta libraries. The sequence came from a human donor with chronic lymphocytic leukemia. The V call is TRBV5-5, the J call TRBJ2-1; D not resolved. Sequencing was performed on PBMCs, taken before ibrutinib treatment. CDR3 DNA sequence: TGTGCCAGCAGCTTAGACTCATTCCCCTACAATGAGCAGTTCTTC. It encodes CASSLDSFPYNEQFF.